This T cell receptor beta chain originates from a study of vaccination and CD4 T cells after COVID-19 (dated by TCRdb to the early 2020s). Regarding the study in general: Every convalescent patient had a positive nasal swab PCR test for SARS-CoV-2, with mild disease in several patients and severe disease in one. The spike-specific CD4+ TCR repertoire was compared before and after mRNA vaccination in under 11 COVID-19 convalescent patients and a few infection-naive healthy vaccine recipients. Post-vaccine blood samples were obtained a median of around 74 days after the second vaccine dose, with a range of roughly 13 to 250 days. For stimulating the cultures, overlapping spike peptide pools were used, derived from SARS-CoV-2 as well as from the common cold coronaviruses HCoV-NL63, HCoV-OC43 and HCoV-229E. As controls, cultures received a CEFX viral epitope pool (the positive control), an HIV-1 Nef peptide pool (the negative control), or no peptide at all. Two doses of either the Pfizer-BioNTech BNT162b2 vaccine (n=8) or the Moderna mRNA-1273 vaccine (n=2) were administered to participants. Post-COVID blood samples from convalescent patients were collected a median of around 100 days after diagnosis, with a range of roughly 30 to 170 days. Six males and four females were included in the convalescent cohort, with two Hispanic individuals, seven Caucasians, two Asians and one multiracial person represented.

This clonotype was counted a few times. Its recognized antigen is unknown. One base away there is no much larger clone; base qualities are not given. Findings and caveats that apply to the study as a whole: Among convalescent patients, a median around 86% of the SARS-CoV-2-reactive clones seen after vaccination appeared only after vaccination, which suggests priming specific to the vaccine. The median count of SARS-CoV-2-reactive clonotypes went up from around 20 after infection to 30 to 40 after vaccination, although the change was not significant. Only a relatively small number of convalescent patients were included in the study, and early timepoints following natural infection were not analyzed. In convalescent patients, nearly all vaccine-specific clones (304 of 307) were found to be mono-reactive for SARS-CoV-2 spike rather than cross-reactive with common cold coronaviruses.

The library relied on PCR. DNA from cultured CD4+ T cells was subjected to TCR sequencing with the Oncomine TCR Beta short-read assay at the Johns Hopkins FTIC core. The QIAamp micro DNA kit was used to extract genomic DNA from the cultured CD4+ T cells. Oncomine TCR Beta libraries made from cultured CD4+ T cells were pooled using unique dual indexes and sequenced on an Illumina iSeq 100. The original pipeline was this. Non-productive sequences were removed, and CDR3s that did not start with C, did not end with F or W, or were shorter than 7 amino acids were discarded. Antigen-specific clonotypes were identified using the MANAFEST web application through comparison of peptide-stimulated wells with reference and other culture wells. For a clone to be called positive, the clone needed an FDR below 0.05, an odds ratio above 5, and a productive frequency above 0.1% in at least two of three replicate wells. Clonotypes that were significantly expanded in both SARS-CoV-2 spike wells and at least one common cold coronavirus spike condition were defined as cross-reactive. CDR3 homology was assessed with Levenshtein distances (stringdist) and unrooted phylogenetic trees (ape) in R version 3.6.1. The public sequencing data were trimmed at Q25 with fastp and processed into clonotypes with MiXCR by TCRdb, which kept only in-frame beta chains. Duplicate CDR3 protein sequences are folded into a single record with the most common DNA and genes. These V and J calls derive from TCRdb rather than the authors' analysis. In this sample the table shows roughly 12,000 distinct CDR3 sequences, around 50% of which occur a single time. The ten largest account for roughly 22% of the sample.

Read against the paper, the sample's treatment or condition label means: approximately nine-day PBMC culture with coronavirus spike peptide pools or control peptides (ViraFEST assay). The ViraFEST assay was used in the study, in which antigen-specific T cells were expanded with peptide pools and expanded clonotypes were subsequently identified by TCR sequencing. The convalescent patients' positive SARS-CoV-2 PCR tests were from March to December 2020, which was before the Alpha, Beta and Delta variants emerged in the United States. Each well held around 2 million PBMCs cultured with around 10 ug/ml peptide pools in IMDM containing around 5% human AB serum and about 10 IU/ml IL-2. On days 3 and 7, half of the culture medium was replaced with fresh IL-2-containing medium. After less than 12 days of culture, CD4+ T cells were isolated by negative selection using the EasySep CD4+ T cell isolation kit. Ficoll-Paque Plus gradient centrifugation was used to isolate PBMCs from whole blood, and the isolated PBMCs were then either used fresh or cryopreserved at -140C. In general, triplicate wells were set up for every culture condition.

The CDR3 runs 18 residues from the cysteine to the phenylalanine. The retained sequence is limited to the CDR3, 54 bases, with the frame set at the first base. Sequences DFQATT (CDR1) and SNEGSKA (CDR2) are obtained from the germline V gene (reference sequence). Cut back by 0 bases and 4 bases, the V and J ends lie 22 bases apart. In this chain, TRBV20-1 is recombined with TRBJ1-5; a confident D gene designation cannot be given. The clonotype comes from a human donor who had recovered from COVID-19. The sample consisted of CD4+ T cells from blood, cultured in vitro. The DNA is TGCAGTGCTAGAGAGATGCGCGTGTCGCCCTGGGAGAATCAGCCCCAGCATTTT. Translated, this is CSAREMRVSPWENQPQHF.